Listed here are 3 T cell receptor beta chains from one sample, sequenced in a study of long-term antiretroviral therapy in people with HIV. Survey-level resolution applied to immunoSEQ assay v3.0. Assay: immunoSEQ multiplex PCR; the TCRdb copy retains only in-frame clones and omits some. This table has over 30,000 clones, over 70% appearing once. This sample comprised unsorted PBMCs, obtained 3.1 years after starting antiretroviral therapy. The receptor source for this set is a woman in her 50s with HIV.

CDR3 DNA sequence: TGTGCCAGCAGCTTGGAAGCAGGGCCGATTTCCTACAATGAGCAGTTCTTC. Translating it yields CASSLEAGPISYNEQFF. The gene calls are TRBV5-4 and TRBJ2-1; possibly TRBD1 for D (5 bases). This CDR3 has 17 residues. Germline values: CDR1 SGHNT, CDR2 YYREEE (reference sequence). V lost 0 bases and J lost 1, with 14 bases in between.

The chain is built from TRBV5-1 and TRBJ1-4; tentatively, D is TRBD1 (6 bases). V shed 0 bases and J shed 4 bases, with 7 bases lying between them. This CDR3 region has 14 residues. Germline CDR1 and CDR2: SGHRS and YFSETQ. Here the CDR3 DNA reads TGCGCCAGCAGCTTGGTACAGGGTAATGAAAAACTGTTTTTT. The encoded protein is CASSLVQGNEKLFF.

The chain links TRBV5-1 to TRBJ1-2; no firm D call. The V and J ends lost 1 base and 2 bases respectively, with 6 bases between them. CDR1 is SGHRS, CDR2 YFSETQ, per germline. The CDR3 extends over 13 amino acids. The CDR3 spells CASSLSNNYGYTF. The CDR3 region has the DNA TGCGCCAGCAGCTTGTCAAACAACTATGGCTACACCTTC.